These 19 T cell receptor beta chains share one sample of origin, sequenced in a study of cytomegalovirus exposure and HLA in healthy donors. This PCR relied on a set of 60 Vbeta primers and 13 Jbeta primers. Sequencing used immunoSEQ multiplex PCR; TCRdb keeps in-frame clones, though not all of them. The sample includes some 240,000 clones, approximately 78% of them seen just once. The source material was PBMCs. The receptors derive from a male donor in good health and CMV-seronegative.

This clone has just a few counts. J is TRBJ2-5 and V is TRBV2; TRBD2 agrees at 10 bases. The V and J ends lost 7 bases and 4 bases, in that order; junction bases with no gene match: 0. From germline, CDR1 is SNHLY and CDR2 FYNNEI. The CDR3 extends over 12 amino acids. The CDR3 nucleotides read TGTGCCAGCATAGCGGGGGGAGAGACCCAGTACTTC. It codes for CASIAGGETQYF. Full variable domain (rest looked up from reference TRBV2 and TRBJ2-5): EPEVTQTPSHQVTQMGQEVILRCVPISNHLYFYWYRQILGQKVEFLVSFYNNEISEKSEIFDDQFSVERPDGSNFTLKIRSTKLEDSAMYFCASIAGGETQYFGPGTRLLVL.

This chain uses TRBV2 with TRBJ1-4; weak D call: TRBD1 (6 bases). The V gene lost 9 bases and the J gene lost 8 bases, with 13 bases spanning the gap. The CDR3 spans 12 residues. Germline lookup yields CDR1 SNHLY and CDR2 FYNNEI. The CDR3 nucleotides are TGTGCCAGTTACAGGGCGGAGGAAAAACTGTTTTTT. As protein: CASYRAEEKLFF.

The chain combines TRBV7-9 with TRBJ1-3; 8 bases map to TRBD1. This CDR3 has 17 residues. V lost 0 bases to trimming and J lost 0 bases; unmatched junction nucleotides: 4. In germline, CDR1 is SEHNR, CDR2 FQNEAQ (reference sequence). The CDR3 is CASSLAETGDSGNTIYF. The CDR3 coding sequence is TGTGCCAGCAGCTTAGCCGAGACAGGGGACTCTGGAAACACCATATATTTT.

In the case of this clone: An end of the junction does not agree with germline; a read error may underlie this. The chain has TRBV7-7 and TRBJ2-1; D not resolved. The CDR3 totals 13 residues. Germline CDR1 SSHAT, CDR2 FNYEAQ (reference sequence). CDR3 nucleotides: TGTGCTAGCAGCTTTCAACTCTACAATGAGCAGTTCTTC. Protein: CASSFQLYNEQFF.

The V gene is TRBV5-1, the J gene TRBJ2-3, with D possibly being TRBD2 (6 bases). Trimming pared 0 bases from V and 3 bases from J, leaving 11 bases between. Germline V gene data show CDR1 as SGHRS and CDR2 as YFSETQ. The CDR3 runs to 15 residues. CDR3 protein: CASSLGLADTDTQYF. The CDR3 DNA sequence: TGCGCCAGCAGCTTGGGGTTAGCGGATACAGATACGCAGTATTTT.

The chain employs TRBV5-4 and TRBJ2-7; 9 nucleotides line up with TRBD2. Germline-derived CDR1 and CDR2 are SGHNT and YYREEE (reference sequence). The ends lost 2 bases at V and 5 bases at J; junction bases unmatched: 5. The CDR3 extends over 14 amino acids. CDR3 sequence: CASSFSGRRDEQYF. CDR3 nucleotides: TGTGCCAGCAGCTTTAGCGGGAGAAGGGACGAGCAGTACTTC.

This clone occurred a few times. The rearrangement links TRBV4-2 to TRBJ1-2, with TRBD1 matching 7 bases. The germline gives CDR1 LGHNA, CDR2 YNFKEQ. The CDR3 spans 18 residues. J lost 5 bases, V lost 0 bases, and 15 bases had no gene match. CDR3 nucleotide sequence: TGTGCCAGCAGCCAAGACGTTGGGGATATACAGGGGTTGTATGGCTACACCTTC. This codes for CASSQDVGDIQGLYGYTF.

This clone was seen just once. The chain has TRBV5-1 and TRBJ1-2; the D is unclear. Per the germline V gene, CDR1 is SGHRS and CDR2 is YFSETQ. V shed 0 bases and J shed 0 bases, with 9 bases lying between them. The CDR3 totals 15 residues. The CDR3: CASSLAPDSNYGYTF. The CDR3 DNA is TGCGCCAGCAGCTTGGCCCCGGACTCTAACTATGGCTACACCTTC.

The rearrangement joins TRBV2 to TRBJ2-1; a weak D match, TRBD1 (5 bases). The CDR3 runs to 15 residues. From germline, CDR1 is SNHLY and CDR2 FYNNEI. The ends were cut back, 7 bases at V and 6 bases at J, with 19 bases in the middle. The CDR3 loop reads CASTQWGLGPNEQFF. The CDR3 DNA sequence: TGTGCCAGCACTCAGTGGGGCCTAGGGCCCAATGAGCAGTTCTTC.

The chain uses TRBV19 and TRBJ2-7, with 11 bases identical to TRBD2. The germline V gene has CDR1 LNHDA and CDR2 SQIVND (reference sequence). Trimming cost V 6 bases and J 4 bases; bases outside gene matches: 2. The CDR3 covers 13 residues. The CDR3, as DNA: TGTGCCAGTAGAGGACTAGCGGGTTACGAGCAGTACTTC. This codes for CASRGLAGYEQYF. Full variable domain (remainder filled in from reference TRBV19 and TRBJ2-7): DGGITQSPKYLFRKEGQNVTLSCEQNLNHDAMYWYRQDPGQGLRLIYYSQIVNDFQKGDIAEGYSVSREKKESFPLTVTSAQKNPTAFYLCASRGLAGYEQYFGPGTRLTVT.

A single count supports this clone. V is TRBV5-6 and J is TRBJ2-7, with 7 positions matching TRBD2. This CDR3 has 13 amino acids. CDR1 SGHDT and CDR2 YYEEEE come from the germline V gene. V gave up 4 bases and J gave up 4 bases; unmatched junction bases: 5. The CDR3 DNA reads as TGTGCCAGCAGCGCCGGGACTACTTACGAGCAGTACTTC. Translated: CASSAGTTYEQYF.

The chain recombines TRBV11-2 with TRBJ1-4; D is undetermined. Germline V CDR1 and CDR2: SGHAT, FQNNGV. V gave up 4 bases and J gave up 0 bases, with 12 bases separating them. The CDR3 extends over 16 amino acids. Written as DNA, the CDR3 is TGTGCCAGCAGCTCCCCCCGGGGTACAACTAATGAAAAACTGTTTTTT. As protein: CASSSPRGTTNEKLFF.

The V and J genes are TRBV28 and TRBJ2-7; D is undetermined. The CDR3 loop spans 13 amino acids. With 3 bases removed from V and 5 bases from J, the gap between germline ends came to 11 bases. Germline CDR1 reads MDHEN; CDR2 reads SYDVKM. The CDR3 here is CASSLAGSDEQYF. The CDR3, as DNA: TGTGCCAGCAGTTTGGCAGGTTCGGACGAGCAGTACTTC.

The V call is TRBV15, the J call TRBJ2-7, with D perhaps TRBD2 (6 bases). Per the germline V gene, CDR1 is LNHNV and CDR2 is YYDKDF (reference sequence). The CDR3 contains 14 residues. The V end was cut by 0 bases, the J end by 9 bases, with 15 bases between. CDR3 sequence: CATSRDRGEEMQYF. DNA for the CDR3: TGTGCCACCAGCAGAGATCGAGGGGAGGAGATGCAGTACTTC.

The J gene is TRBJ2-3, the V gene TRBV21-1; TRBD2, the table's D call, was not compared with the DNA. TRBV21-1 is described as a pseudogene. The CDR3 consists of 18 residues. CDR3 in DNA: TGTGCCAGCAGCAAAACTCACGGGAGTCCCCGTCGTCGGGATACGCAGTATTTT. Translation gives CASSKTHGSPRRRDTQYF.

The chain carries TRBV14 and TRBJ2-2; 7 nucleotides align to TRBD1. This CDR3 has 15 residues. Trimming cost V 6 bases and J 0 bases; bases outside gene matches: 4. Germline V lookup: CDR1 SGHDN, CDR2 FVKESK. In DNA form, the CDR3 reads TGTGCCAGCAGACGACAGGGTACGAACACCGGGGAGCTGTTTTTT. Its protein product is CASRRQGTNTGELFF.

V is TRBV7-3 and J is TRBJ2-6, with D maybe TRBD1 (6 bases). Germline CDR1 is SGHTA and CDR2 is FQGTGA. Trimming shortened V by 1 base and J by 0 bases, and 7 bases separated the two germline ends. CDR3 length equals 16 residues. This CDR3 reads CASSLRGGSGANVLTF. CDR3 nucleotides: TGTGCCAGCAGCTTAAGAGGGGGCTCTGGGGCCAACGTCCTGACTTTC.

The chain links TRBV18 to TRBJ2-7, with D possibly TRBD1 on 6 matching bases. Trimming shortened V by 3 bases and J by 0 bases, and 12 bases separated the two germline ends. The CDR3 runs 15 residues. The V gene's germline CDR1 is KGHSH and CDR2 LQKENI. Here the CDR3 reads CASSPSGVVSYEQYF. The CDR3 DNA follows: TGTGCCAGCTCACCCTCAGGGGTAGTCTCCTACGAGCAGTACTTC. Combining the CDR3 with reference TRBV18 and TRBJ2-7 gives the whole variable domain NAGVMQNPRHLVRRRGQEARLRCSPMKGHSHVYWYRQLPEEGLKFMVYLQKENIIDESGMPKERFSAEFPKEGPSILRIQQVVRGDSAAYFCASSPSGVVSYEQYFGPGTRLTVT.

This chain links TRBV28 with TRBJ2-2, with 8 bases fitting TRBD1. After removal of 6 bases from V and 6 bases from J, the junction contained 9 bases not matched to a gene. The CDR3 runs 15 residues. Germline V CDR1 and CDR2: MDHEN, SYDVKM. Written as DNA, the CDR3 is TGTGCCAGCAGACGACAGGGGAGGTCGGCCGGGGAGCTGTTTTTT. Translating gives CASRRQGRSAGELFF.